This entry is about one T cell receptor (beta chain). Its target is unknown. The CDR3 sequence is 15 residues long. The ends were cut back, 0 bases at V and 4 bases at J, with 12 bases in the middle. The germline CDR1 and CDR2 sequences are MGHRA and YSYEKL. TCRdb reprocessed the 5' RACE reads with MiXCR, giving one entry per CDR3 protein. The data show 140,000 to 150,000 distinct CDR3 sequences, 25% seen once. The sample is drawn from a study of T-cell memory formation after mild COVID-19. In the study overall: Largely donor-specific TCR clusters were found. Overall study results and limits: Whereas later expanders leaned CD4+, clones contracting day 15 to 85 showed a balanced CD4/CD8 makeup. Pre-infection memory held some responding clones, suggesting pre-existing cross-reactive T cells responded.

The sequence came from an adult woman who had mild COVID-19 (a few samples of this study predate the infection). Cell type and time point are not known. Sequences were obtained from PBMCs or a T cell subset sorted from them (not recorded which). The V call is TRBV4-1, the J call TRBJ1-2, with unresolved D. CDR3 residues: CASSQDYGGSYGYTF. CDR3 coding DNA: TGCGCCAGCAGCCAAGATTACGGAGGGTCCTATGGCTACACCTTC.